The 28 T cell receptor beta chains below were found in one sample sequenced in a study of cytomegalovirus exposure and HLA in healthy donors (dated by TCRdb to about 2017). Receptor libraries were prepared by the immunoSEQ multiplex PCR assay. A mixture of 60 forward primers for TCR Vbeta segments and 13 reverse primers for TCR Jbeta segments was used in the multiplex PCR. TCRdb took over this immuneACCESS table, retaining in-frame rearrangements with V and J assigned. Such tables are incomplete; in checked studies, under half of the missing clones stem from an unresolved V gene, and the remainder is unexplained. This sample lists 160,000 or so clones; approximately 81% were detected once. The ten biggest clones cover 2% to 2.5% of the sample. The sample comprised PBMCs. These receptors all stem from a woman between 18 and 29 years old in good health and CMV-seronegative.

The rearrangement joins TRBV10-3 to TRBJ2-3, with TRBD1 matching 7 bases. This CDR3 has 16 residues. Germline CDR1 is ENHRY and CDR2 is SYGVKD. V lost 3 bases, J lost 0 bases, and 6 bases stayed unmatched. The CDR3 loop is CAISDRLGGSTDTQYF. DNA of the CDR3: TGTGCCATCAGTGACCGGCTAGGGGGCAGCACAGATACGCAGTATTTT.

The chain joins TRBV7-2 to TRBJ1-4; TRBD1 agrees at 7 bases. Germline CDR1 reads SGHTA; CDR2 reads FQGNSA. The CDR3 is 14 residues long. The V and J ends lost 5 bases and 5 bases, in that order; junction bases with no gene match: 5. For the CDR3, the DNA is TGTGCCAGCAGCCTCTGGACAGGCAATGAAAAACTGTTTTTT. It codes for CASSLWTGNEKLFF.

This sequence joins TRBV5-4 and TRBJ1-3; D is ambiguous. This CDR3 comprises 14 residues. V was shortened by 4 bases and J by 3 bases, with 11 bases between the two germline ends. The germline V gene has CDR1 SGHNT and CDR2 YYREEE (reference sequence). CDR3 nucleotides: TGTGCCAGCAGCCCTGGGCTGGTTGGAAACACCATATATTTT. It translates to CASSPGLVGNTIYF.

In its sample, this clone was seen a few times. The chain employs TRBV6-1 and TRBJ1-2; D gene ambiguous. V was trimmed by 4 bases and J by 8 bases, leaving 11 bases between them. The CDR3 spans 12 residues. Germline-derived CDR1 and CDR2 are MNHNS and SASEGT. CDR3 residues: CASSAYLGGYTF. In DNA form, the CDR3 reads TGTGCCAGCAGTGCCTATCTCGGGGGCTACACCTTC.

The chain combines TRBV4-1 with TRBJ1-1; TRBD1 is a possible D gene (6 bases). V gave up 5 bases and J gave up 7 bases, with 23 bases separating them. The CDR3 length is 16 residues. Germline V gives CDR1 MGHRA, CDR2 YSYEKL. This CDR3 reads CASSASLSRGFGEAFF. CDR3 DNA sequence: TGCGCCAGCAGCGCAAGCCTCTCTAGGGGGTTCGGTGAAGCTTTCTTT.

The chain recombines TRBV4-3 with TRBJ1-5; the D gene is possibly TRBD1 (5 bases). The CDR3 sequence is 13 residues long. CDR1 and CDR2 (germline): LGHNA, YSLEER. V lost 4 bases and J 4 bases, leaving 8 bases between the germline ends. CDR3 in amino acids: CASSRQLNQPQHF. CDR3 sequence (DNA): TGCGCCAGCAGCCGACAGTTAAATCAGCCCCAGCATTTT.

The chain employs TRBV30 and TRBJ2-7, with TRBD2 identical over 11 bases. The germline CDR1 and CDR2 sequences are GTSNPN and SVGIG (reference sequence). The CDR3 consists of 16 residues. The V and J ends lost 2 bases and 3 bases, in that order; junction bases with no gene match: 9. DNA for the CDR3: TGTGCCTGGAGTCAAAGGAGACTAGCGGGGAACTACGAGCAGTACTTC. Translated, it gives CAWSQRRLAGNYEQYF.

V gene TRBV14 combines with J gene TRBJ2-5; D may be TRBD2 (6 bases). Deletions cut 1 base from V and 2 bases from J, with 17 bases between. Germline lookup yields CDR1 SGHDN and CDR2 FVKESK. The CDR3 spans 17 residues. The DNA of the CDR3 is TGTGCCAGCAGCCAAGTCGCCCTCCGGGGGTCACAAGAGACCCAGTACTTC. Translation gives CASSQVALRGSQETQYF.

This chain links TRBV5-5 with TRBJ1-2; TRBD1 matches 9 bases. The V segment lost 5 bases and the J segment 3 bases; nucleotides outside the gene matches: 5. CDR3 length equals 14 residues. CDR1 is SGHKS, CDR2 YYEKEE, per germline (reference sequence). As DNA, the CDR3 is TGTGCCAGCAGTAACGGACAGGGGCACTATGGCTACACCTTC. It codes for CASSNGQGHYGYTF.

This sequence joins TRBV7-2 and TRBJ2-7, with D perhaps TRBD1 (7 bases). Germline V gene lookup returns CDR1 SGHTA and CDR2 FQGNSA. Between the trimmed V and J ends, which lost 5 bases and 6 bases, there was a span of 17 bases. The length of the CDR3 is 14 residues. The CDR3 loop is CASSPQGGLGEQYF. The CDR3 DNA is TGTGCCAGCAGCCCGCAGGGGGGTCTGGGCGAGCAGTACTTC.

J is TRBJ1-3 and V is TRBV10-3; 11 bases map to TRBD1. With V trimmed by 3 bases and J by 9 bases, 10 bases remained unmatched. Germline V gene data show CDR1 as ENHRY and CDR2 as SYGVKD. CDR3 length equals 16 residues. CDR3 in DNA: TGTGCCATCAGTGATGGACAGGGGGCCCGGACGGCCACCATATATTTT. Translated: CAISDGQGARTATIYF.

The chain is built from TRBV30 and TRBJ2-2; TRBD2 matches 7 bases. CDR3 length equals 14 residues. Looked up from germline, CDR1 is GTSNPN and CDR2 is SVGIG (reference sequence). The V segment lost 5 bases and the J segment 6 bases; nucleotides outside the gene matches: 9. CDR3 DNA: TGTGCCTGGGTCAGCGGGGCGGGCGCCGGGGAGCTGTTTTTT. Protein: CAWVSGAGAGELFF.

This chain uses TRBV18 with TRBJ2-5; 11 bases map to TRBD1. CDR1 and CDR2 (germline): KGHSH, LQKENI. The CDR3 consists of 14 residues. V shed 2 bases, J shed 4 bases, and the junction held 0 bases outside the gene matches. The CDR3 sequence: CASSPGTGGETQYF. In DNA, the CDR3 is TGTGCCAGCTCACCAGGGACAGGGGGAGAGACCCAGTACTTC.

The rearrangement links TRBV15 to TRBJ2-3; 10 bases map to TRBD2. The CDR3 loop spans 17 amino acids. Germline CDR1 and CDR2: LNHNV and YYDKDF (reference sequence). V lost 1 base, J lost 7 bases, and 11 bases stayed unmatched. The CDR3 bases are TGTGCCACCAGCAGAGGCCCAGCGGGAGGGCCGGAAAATACGCAGTATTTT. Encoded protein: CATSRGPAGGPENTQYF. Full variable domain (rest looked up from reference TRBV15 and TRBJ2-3): DAMVIQNPRYQVTQFGKPVTLSCSQTLNHNVMYWYQQKSSQAPKLLFHYYDKDFNNEADTPDNFQSRRPNTSFCFLDIRSPGLGDTAMYLCATSRGPAGGPENTQYFGPGTRLTVL.

The chain combines TRBV4-3 with TRBJ1-2; D is perhaps TRBD1 (5 bases). In germline, CDR1 is LGHNA, CDR2 YSLEER. The CDR3 spans 14 residues. V shed 2 bases and J shed 1 base, with 8 bases lying between them. The CDR3 is CASSQRGLNYGYTF. The CDR3 region has the DNA TGCGCCAGCAGCCAAAGGGGCCTTAACTATGGCTACACCTTC.

V and J are TRBV10-3 and TRBJ2-1; possible D gene TRBD2, 5 bases. V was cut by 10 bases and J by 7 bases, with 14 bases left in between. CDR1 and CDR2 from the germline V gene are ENHRY and SYGVKD. The CDR3 has 12 amino acids. CDR3 bases: TGTGCCACTCGGGTATCGGGGAATGAGCAGTTCTTC. Protein product: CATRVSGNEQFF.

Comments on this clone: Lacking the conserved final phenylalanine or tryptophan, this CDR3 likely reflects a read error. The chain couples TRBV2 to TRBJ1-2; a possible D gene is TRBD1 (6 bases). The V and J ends lost 5 bases and 4 bases respectively, with 17 bases between them. Germline assignment: CDR1 SNHLY and CDR2 FYNNEI. The CDR3 loop spans 15 amino acids. The CDR3 coding sequence is TGTGCCAGCAGTTACGAGGGGGACCTGGGCTATGGCTACACCCTC. This sequence encodes CASSYEGDLGYGYTL.

V usage is TRBV5-1 and J usage is TRBJ2-7, with D possibly being TRBD1 (6 bases). Deletions cut 3 bases from V and 0 bases from J, with 13 bases between. Per the germline V gene, CDR1 is SGHRS and CDR2 is YFSETQ. This CDR3 is 15 amino acids long. CDR3 DNA sequence: TGCGCCAGCAGCTCACTGACAGGAATCTCCTACGAGCAGTACTTC. Protein product: CASSSLTGISYEQYF.

This clone has a handful of counts. Here the CDR3 reads CASSSAQQDTQYF. The CDR3 DNA follows: TGTGCCAGTAGTTCGGCCCAACAGGATACGCAGTATTTT. This rearrangement joins TRBV19 to TRBJ2-3; D gene uncertain. The CDR3 has 13 residues. Germline assignment: CDR1 LNHDA and CDR2 SQIVND (reference sequence). The V gene lost 5 bases and the J gene lost 6 bases, with 12 bases spanning the gap.

CDR3 bases: TGTGCCAGCAGCGCCGGACTCATCCCCTCCTACAATGAGCAGTTCTTC. Protein product: CASSAGLIPSYNEQFF. The chain has TRBV7-2 and TRBJ2-1; weak D call: TRBD2 (5 bases). V was clipped by 5 bases and J by 0 bases, with 14 bases between them. This CDR3 contains 16 residues. Germline V CDR1 and CDR2: SGHTA, FQGNSA.

J is TRBJ2-5 and V is TRBV28; 10 bases match TRBD2. The CDR3 extends over 17 amino acids. Per the germline V gene, CDR1 is MDHEN and CDR2 is SYDVKM. V was pared by 5 bases and J by 4 bases, with 13 bases of the junction left unmatched. The CDR3 region has the DNA TGTGCCAGCAGTCCCGCCGGGGCTAGCGGGGGTGGAGAGACCCAGTACTTC. Protein: CASSPAGASGGGETQYF.

The chain links TRBV27 to TRBJ2-5; possibly TRBD2 for D (5 bases). The CDR3 consists of 12 residues. Looked up from germline, CDR1 is MNHEY and CDR2 is SMNVEV (reference sequence). V was trimmed by 11 bases and J by 0 bases, leaving 10 bases between them. This CDR3 is CAHRGYQETQYF. The CDR3 DNA sequence: TGTGCCCACCGGGGATACCAAGAGACCCAGTACTTC.

The V gene is TRBV28, the J gene TRBJ2-7; TRBD1 agrees at 10 bases. The CDR3 totals 15 residues. Losses at the gene ends were 5 bases for V and 8 bases for J; bases not matched to a gene: 12. CDR1 is MDHEN and CDR2 is SYDVKM in the germline V gene. In nucleotides, the CDR3 is TGTGCCAGCAGTCACGTGACAGGGGGCGCAAGAAAGCAGTACTTC. Its translation: CASSHVTGGARKQYF.

The rearrangement links TRBV7-2 to TRBJ2-2; possibly TRBD1 for D (6 bases). V was cut by 6 bases and J by 7 bases, with 9 bases left in between. CDR1 and CDR2 from the germline V gene are SGHTA and FQGNSA. The CDR3 is made up of 12 amino acids. CDR3 amino acids: CASRKTGGELFF. The CDR3 DNA reads TGTGCCAGCAGAAAGACAGGCGGGGAGCTGTTTTTT.

This clone has a handful of counts. At the DNA level, this CDR3 is encoded by other sequences in the same sample as well. The chain uses TRBV6-1 and TRBJ2-2; 9 bases align to TRBD2. The CDR3 contains 19 residues. CDR1 MNHNS and CDR2 SASEGT come from the germline V gene. Losses at the gene ends were 4 bases for V and 7 bases for J; bases not matched to a gene: 19. CDR3 loop: CASSAQKNLIAGEHGELFF. As DNA, the CDR3 is TGTGCCAGCAGTGCACAGAAAAATTTAATAGCGGGAGAACACGGGGAGCTGTTTTTT.

The rearrangement joins TRBV11-2 to TRBJ2-1; TRBD2 matches 10 bases. The germline V gene encodes CDR1 SGHAT and CDR2 FQNNGV. V lost 0 bases and J lost 4; bases outside the gene matches: 9. The CDR3 is 18 amino acids. CDR3 nucleotide sequence: TGTGCCAGCAGCTTAGAACCGGCTAGCGGGGGCCAATACAATGAGCAGTTCTTC. Protein product: CASSLEPASGGQYNEQFF.

The chain joins TRBV27 to TRBJ2-7, with D perhaps TRBD1 (5 bases). V was shortened by 2 bases and J by 2 bases, with 10 bases between the two germline ends. The CDR3 is 14 residues long. Germline loops: CDR1 MNHEY, CDR2 SMNVEV (reference sequence). The CDR3 nucleotides read TGTGCCAGCAGTTTAATGGGGCAGACCTACGAGCAGTACTTC. Its protein is CASSLMGQTYEQYF.

The chain links TRBV27 to TRBJ1-1; tentatively, D is TRBD1 (5 bases). V lost 8 bases and J lost 6, with 16 bases in between. Germline loops: CDR1 MNHEY, CDR2 SMNVEV (reference sequence). The CDR3 totals 13 residues. In DNA, the CDR3 is TGTGCCAGCCAGATAGGCGAAGGGGCTGAAGCTTTCTTT. Translation gives CASQIGEGAEAFF.